This T cell receptor beta chain stems from a study of blood T cell repertoires in COVID-19 (dated by TCRdb to 2020 to 2022). For the wider study: Samples from collaborators originated in the United States, Italy and Spain and spanned both the acute and convalescent phases of COVID-19. The material from the prospective study consisted of cDNA or gDNA derived from T cells, B-cell-depleted T cells, or PBMCs. Deeply sampled blood TCRbeta repertoires from subjects exposed to, actively infected with, or recovered from COVID-19 were included in the dataset. A freely available public database, intended as a resource for researchers studying the immune response to SARS-CoV-2, is where the repertoires were released. The samples were drawn from the first 160 participants of the ongoing ImmuneRACE study and from more than 1,000 subjects provided by 6 global collaborators. Nearly every sample came with metadata listing a de-identified subject ID, COVID-19 status, age in years and sex. Where HLA class I and class II types were available, the types were taken from metadata supplied by the sample provider, not from assay-based typing.

Trimming removed 2 bases from V and 7 bases from J, leaving 3 bases between the germline ends. The germline V gene encodes CDR1 SQVTM and CDR2 ANQGSEA. Inclusive of the bounding cysteine and phenylalanine, the CDR3 is 11 residues long. CDR3 DNA is the only sequence kept; it has 33 bases, read in frame from the first base. This clone was observed a handful of times. No cognate antigen has been identified for it. No qualities accompany the bases; no much larger clone lies one base away. Results the study describes overall, beyond this receptor: Clinical and demographic metadata were provided uncurated, with the amount varying by source and participant.

The immunoSEQ Assay, a bias-controlled multiplex PCR, was used to amplify TCRbeta CDR3 regions from genomic DNA. On the study's bioinformatics: The number of nucleated cells in each sample was estimated from the amplification of reference gene primers within the assay. Sequence reads were collapsed and filtered to measure the absolute abundance of every unique TCRbeta CDR3 rearrangement. For each sample, productive Simpson clonality was calculated as the square root of Simpson's diversity index across productive rearrangements. In its TCRdb copy, this immuneACCESS table keeps in-frame sequences only and misses some clones. Where compared with another copy, unresolved V genes explain less than half of these, and the others have no known cause. V and J calls and clone size are those listed in that table; D and trimming were worked out from the DNA. Within this sample are 90,000 to 100,000 clones, with 82% of them counted one time only. 15% to 20% of the sample comes from the top ten.

The collaborating institutions used their own protocols to collect whole blood in K2EDTA tubes. Collaborator samples were shipped for TCRbeta analysis as frozen whole blood, isolated PBMCs, or DNA extracted from either sample type. Recombination connected TRBV29-1 to TRBJ1-6, with the D gene too uncertain to name. The receptor's source is an elderly man with acute or convalescent COVID-19. The sample taken for sequencing was peripheral blood. The base sequence is TGCAGCGTTGAACAGAATTCACCCCTCCACTTT. Translation gives CSVEQNSPLHF.